These 17 T cell receptor beta chains originate from one sample sequenced in a study of blood T cells in healthy people across ages. Using a J-beta primer mix together with a sample-barcoded 5' primer, a second PCR was run for about 6 to 11 cycles. TCRdb re-derived calls from the 5' RACE reads in MiXCR, one entry per CDR3 protein. This sample has roughly 1,500,000 distinct CDR3 sequences; approximately 42% occur once, and the top ten carry 7% to 9%. Sequences were obtained from blood. These TCRs come from a woman between 18 and 29 years old in good health.

The V and J genes are TRBV20-1 and TRBJ2-5; perhaps D is TRBD1 or TRBD2 (6 bases each). CDR1 is DFQATT and CDR2 is SNEGSKA in the germline V gene (reference sequence). The V gene lost 4 bases and the J gene lost 2 bases, with 11 bases spanning the gap. This CDR3 contains 13 residues. The CDR3 coding sequence is TGCAGTGCTATTCAAGGGGGGCAAGAGACCCAGTACTTC. Protein product: CSAIQGGQETQYF.

This chain connects TRBV9 to TRBJ2-2; D may be TRBD1 or TRBD2 (5 bases each). With 0 bases removed from V and 7 bases from J, the gap between germline ends came to 10 bases. This CDR3 contains 14 residues. Looked up from germline, CDR1 is SGDLS and CDR2 is YYNGEE. In nucleotides, the CDR3 is TGTGCCAGCAGCGTAGTCGGGGCAAACGGGGAGCTGTTTTTT. This encodes CASSVVGANGELFF.

This chain links TRBV14 with TRBJ2-5; 9 bases fit TRBD2. Germline CDR1 and CDR2: SGHDN and FVKESK. CDR3 size: 16 residues. The ends lost 0 bases at V and 11 bases at J; junction bases unmatched: 13. The chain's CDR3 is CASSQDQGGRAVRQYF. The CDR3 nucleotides are TGTGCCAGCAGCCAAGATCAGGGCGGGAGGGCCGTTCGGCAGTACTTC.

This clonotype was seen just once. The rearrangement joins TRBV7-9 to TRBJ2-5; 7 bases are shared with TRBD1. Gene TRBJ2-7 matches the end of the DNA better, so the J call may be wrong. The CDR3 totals 13 residues. The germline CDR1 and CDR2 sequences are SEHNR and FQNEAQ (reference sequence). The CDR3 DNA is TGTGCCAGCAGCCTACAGGGGCAGGGCGAGCAGTACTTC. Its protein is CASSLQGQGEQYF.

This sequence joins TRBV12-3 or TRBV12-4 and TRBJ2-7; TRBD1 aligns across 7 bases. This CDR3 contains 14 residues. J lost 5 bases, V lost 5 bases, and 9 bases had no gene match. CDR3 DNA sequence: TGTGCCAGCAGTCTCAGAGGGGGCAGGGACGAGCAGTACTTC. This sequence encodes CASSLRGGRDEQYF.

The CDR3 reads CASTPPGTPQETQYF. The CDR3 DNA reads TGTGCCAGCACTCCCCCCGGGACACCCCAAGAGACCCAGTACTTC. The chain is built from TRBV6-2 or TRBV6-3 and TRBJ2-5; D possibly corresponds to TRBD1 (6 bases). Trimming cost V 7 bases and J 1 base, with 16 bases left between them. This CDR3 is 15 amino acids long. Per germline, CDR1 MNHEY and CDR2 SVGEGT.

This sequence joins TRBV7-9 and TRBJ2-5, with D possibly being TRBD2 (5 bases). Germline V gene lookup returns CDR1 SEHNR and CDR2 FQNEAQ (reference sequence). The CDR3 contains 14 residues. V shed 7 bases and J shed 11 bases, with 23 bases lying between them. This CDR3 reads CASIPPGFAPEQYF. In nucleotides, the CDR3 is TGTGCCAGCATCCCCCCGGGATTTGCCCCGGAGCAGTACTTC.

The V call is TRBV20-1, the J call TRBJ2-7, with D tentatively TRBD2 (6 bases). CDR1 is DFQATT, CDR2 SNEGSKA, per germline (reference sequence). CDR3 length equals 12 residues. V lost 3 bases and J 2 bases, leaving 8 bases between the germline ends. For the CDR3, the DNA is TGCAGTGCTAGGGGGGAGGCCTACGAGCAGTACTTC. Its translation: CSARGEAYEQYF.

This clonotype was counted ten times or more. This rearrangement joins TRBV29-1 to TRBJ2-7, with D possibly being TRBD1 or TRBD2 (5 bases each). The CDR3 is 14 amino acids. Looked up from germline, CDR1 is SQVTM and CDR2 is ANQGSEA. V was pared by 3 bases and J by 2 bases, with 14 bases between. In DNA, the CDR3 is TGCAGCGTTGACGGGCAGGGAGCACCCTACGAGCAGTACTTC. Translating it yields CSVDGQGAPYEQYF.

The table lists this clonotype with a few counts. The V and J genes are TRBV7-8 and TRBJ2-7; 7 bases agree with TRBD2. Trimming at V came to 0 bases and at J to 7 bases, leaving 18 bases not matched to a gene. The germline CDR1 and CDR2 sequences are SGHVS and FQNEAQ. CDR3 length: 18 residues. The CDR3 here is CASSLAFWDRDYGGEQYF. CDR3 bases: TGTGCCAGCAGCTTAGCTTTTTGGGACCGGGACTACGGAGGGGAGCAGTACTTC.

A few counts support this clonotype. The chain employs TRBV12-3 or TRBV12-4 and TRBJ2-4, with TRBD2 identical over 8 bases. The J call may be in error: the DNA end matches TRBJ2-7 better. This CDR3 has 21 amino acids. CDR3 bases: TGTGCCAGCAGTTTATTGAGACTCGATGGTAGCGGGATTAGACCCCAATACGAGCAGTACTTC. It translates to CASSLLRLDGSGIRPQYEQYF.

A note on this clonotype: Sequence at one end of the junction differs from germline and may be a read error. V gene TRBV20-1 combines with J gene TRBJ1-1; unclear D gene. The germline CDR1 and CDR2 sequences are DFQATT and SNEGSKA (reference sequence). The CDR3 is 12 amino acids. The CDR3 protein is CSQERGNTEAFF. The CDR3 DNA reads as TGCAGCCAAGAGCGAGGGAACACTGAGGCTTTCTTT.

Comments on this clonotype: At one end the junction does not follow the germline gene, possibly because of a read error. The V and J genes are TRBV11-2 and TRBJ1-1; D gene unclear. The CDR3 length is 13 residues. Germline CDR1 reads SGHAT; CDR2 reads FQNNGV. This CDR3 reads CACRDRLNTEAFF. As DNA, the CDR3 is TGTGCCTGCAGAGACCGACTGAACACTGAAGCTTTCTTT.

This clonotype appeared once. J is TRBJ2-5 and V is TRBV6-1; 9 bases line up with TRBD2. This CDR3 comprises 19 residues. Germline assignment: CDR1 MNHNS and CDR2 SASEGT. The J segment lost 0 bases and the V segment lost 8 bases, leaving 19 bases of the junction unmatched. The CDR3 loop reads CASVGLVAGASMYQETQYF. DNA of the CDR3: TGTGCCAGCGTGGGGCTGGTAGCGGGGGCCTCCATGTACCAAGAGACCCAGTACTTC.

This clonotype has just a few counts. The chain joins TRBV4-1 to TRBJ2-7, with D perhaps TRBD1 (5 bases). CDR1 is MGHRA and CDR2 is YSYEKL in the germline V gene. V was pared by 3 bases and J by 3 bases, with 12 bases between. The CDR3 spans 14 residues. Here the CDR3 reads CASSHQGRCYEQYF. The CDR3 DNA reads as TGCGCCAGCAGCCACCAGGGAAGATGCTACGAGCAGTACTTC.

The chain combines TRBV28 with TRBJ2-1; D is uncertain. Germline CDR1 and CDR2: MDHEN and SYDVKM. Trimming removed 5 bases at V and 8 bases at J, with 13 bases between. This CDR3 spans 13 amino acids. CDR3 region: CASSVVGFDEQFF. The CDR3 nucleotides read TGTGCCAGCAGTGTCGTGGGTTTTGATGAGCAGTTCTTC.

The rearrangement links TRBV27 to TRBJ1-2, with 9 bases aligning to TRBD1. The CDR3 consists of 17 residues. J gave up 4 bases and V 5 bases, and 14 bases lay outside the gene matches. CDR1 is MNHEY, CDR2 SMNVEV, per germline (reference sequence). The CDR3 DNA follows: TGTGCCAGCAGTACCCGGGACAGGGCCCGGTCGGGCTATGGCTACACCTTC. Its protein product is CASSTRDRARSGYGYTF.